The next 28 T cell receptor beta chains were all read from a single sample in a study of blood T cell repertoires in COVID-19. Only in-frame clones appear in the TCRdb table, and some are missing; sequencing was by immunoSEQ multiplex PCR. The table has some 100,000 clones, roughly 81% seen once. Sequencing was carried out using peripheral blood. The origin of the receptors is a human donor in a cohort sampled during active COVID-19.

The genes are TRBV24-1 and TRBJ2-7; TRBD1 matches at 11 bases. The CDR3 has 15 residues. Germline values: CDR1 KGHDR, CDR2 SFDVKD. V gave up 3 bases and J gave up 3 bases; unmatched junction bases: 3. The CDR3 bases are TGTGCCACCAGTGATGCCGGGACAGGGGGCTACGAGCAGTACTTC. Protein sequence: CATSDAGTGGYEQYF.

The rearrangement joins TRBV15 to TRBJ1-3; the D gene is possibly TRBD1 (6 bases). The CDR3 totals 15 residues. Germline assignment: CDR1 LNHNV and CDR2 YYDKDF (reference sequence). V lost 2 bases and J lost 1, with 9 bases in between. The CDR3 DNA sequence: TGTGCCACCAGCAGAACGGGGACATCTGGAAACACCATATATTTT. This encodes CATSRTGTSGNTIYF. Filled out from reference TRBV15 and TRBJ1-3, the complete variable domain reads DAMVIQNPRYQVTQFGKPVTLSCSQTLNHNVMYWYQQKSSQAPKLLFHYYDKDFNNEADTPDNFQSRRPNTSFCFLDIRSPGLGDTAMYLCATSRTGTSGNTIYFGEGSWLTVV.

The J gene is TRBJ1-1, the V gene TRBV6-6, with D hard to call. The CDR3 contains 12 residues. V was trimmed by 7 bases and J by 2 bases, leaving 8 bases between them. Germline V lookup: CDR1 MNHNY, CDR2 SVGAGI (reference sequence). DNA of the CDR3: TGTGCCAGCACCAAATCAAACACTGAAGCTTTCTTT. It encodes CASTKSNTEAFF.

The chain combines TRBV27 with TRBJ2-7, with a weak D call TRBD1 (5 bases). V was trimmed by 6 bases and J by 2 bases, leaving 11 bases between them. CDR1 MNHEY and CDR2 SMNVEV come from the germline V gene (reference sequence). The CDR3 is 13 amino acids. This CDR3 is CASRSTATYEQYF. The CDR3 bases are TGTGCCAGCAGGTCGACAGCCACCTACGAGCAGTACTTC.

The chain is built from TRBV5-1 and TRBJ1-2; TRBD1 aligns across 8 bases. Germline loops: CDR1 SGHRS, CDR2 YFSETQ. The CDR3 has 15 residues. J gave up 3 bases and V 0 bases, and 4 bases lay outside the gene matches. In DNA, the CDR3 is TGCGCCAGCAGCTTGGAGGCAGGGGGCTACTATGGCTACACCTTC. This codes for CASSLEAGGYYGYTF. The full variable domain, its missing parts supplied by reference TRBV5-1 and TRBJ1-2, is KAGVTQTPRYLIKTRGQQVTLSCSPISGHRSVSWYQQTPGQGLQFLFEYFSETQRNKGNFPGRFSGRQFSNSRSEMNVSTLELGDSALYLCASSLEAGGYYGYTFGSGTRLTVV.

V gene TRBV3-1 (or the pseudogene TRBV3-2) combines with J gene TRBJ1-2, with 8 positions matching TRBD1. Germline trimming cut 2 bases from V and 8 bases from J; bases unmatched to any gene: 13. The length of the CDR3 is 16 residues. The germline CDR1 and CDR2 sequences are LGHDT and YNNKEL (reference sequence). As DNA, the CDR3 is TGTGCCAGCAGCCAAAGAGCGTCAGGGGGCGCGGGCGGCTACACCTTC. This codes for CASSQRASGGAGGYTF.

The chain combines TRBV6-4 with TRBJ2-3; 9 nucleotides line up with TRBD2. J gave up 6 bases and V 3 bases, and 7 bases lay outside the gene matches. The germline gives CDR1 MRHNA, CDR2 SNTAGT. The CDR3 is 15 residues long. The CDR3 reads CASSEEGLASDTQYF. The DNA of the CDR3 is TGTGCCAGCAGTGAAGAGGGACTAGCTTCCGATACGCAGTATTTT.

J is TRBJ2-6 and V is TRBV30; no definite D call. CDR1 GTSNPN and CDR2 SVGIG come from the germline V gene (reference sequence). There are 17 residues in the CDR3. The V gene lost 0 bases and the J gene lost 2 bases, with 14 bases spanning the gap. The CDR3 nucleotides read TGTGCCTGGAGTGTAGATACAGCCCTCGCTGGGGCCAACGTCCTGACTTTC. It yields the protein CAWSVDTALAGANVLTF.

This clone has more than one count but fewer than ten. The chain has TRBV29-1 and TRBJ2-7; TRBD1 matches at 8 bases. The V gene's germline CDR1 is SQVTM and CDR2 ANQGSEA. J gave up 3 bases and V 4 bases, and 5 bases lay outside the gene matches. The CDR3 has 13 amino acids. The CDR3: CSVGQGMGYEQYF. The DNA of the CDR3 is TGCAGCGTTGGACAGGGGATGGGCTACGAGCAGTACTTC.

The rearrangement joins TRBV3-1 (or the pseudogene TRBV3-2) to TRBJ2-5; D gene ambiguous. This CDR3 spans 15 amino acids. V was trimmed by 1 base and J by 4 bases, leaving 13 bases between them. Germline V gene data show CDR1 as LGHDT and CDR2 as YNNKEL (reference sequence). The CDR3 here is CASSQGPPSRETQYF. For the CDR3, the DNA is TGTGCCAGCAGCCAAGGCCCCCCAAGCCGAGAGACCCAGTACTTC.

This chain joins TRBV11-3 and TRBJ2-1; possible D gene TRBD1, 6 bases. Per germline, CDR1 SGHNT and CDR2 YENEEA. The ends were cut back, 3 bases at V and 5 bases at J, with 17 bases in the middle. This CDR3 comprises 16 residues. The DNA of the CDR3 is TGTGCCAGCAGCTTCTTGTCAGGGGCGACCCACAATGAGCAGTTCTTC. This sequence encodes CASSFLSGATHNEQFF. The full variable domain, its missing parts supplied by reference TRBV11-3 and TRBJ2-1, is EAGVVQSPRYKIIEKKQPVAFWCNPISGHNTLYWYLQNLGQGPELLIRYENEEAVDDSQLPKDRFSAERLKGVDSTLKIQPAELGDSAVYLCASSFLSGATHNEQFFGPGTRLTVL.

This clone was detected only once. V and J are TRBV4-1 and TRBJ2-3; 11 bases are shared with TRBD2. V dropped 5 bases and J dropped 1; count of bases not matched to a gene: 5. CDR1 is MGHRA, CDR2 YSYEKL, per germline. The length of the CDR3 is 16 residues. The CDR3 bases are TGCGCCAGCAGCTTCGTACTAGCGGGAGGCACAGATACGCAGTATTTT. Protein sequence: CASSFVLAGGTDTQYF.

The chain is built from TRBV20-1 and TRBJ2-7, with 8 bases fitting TRBD1. Germline lookup yields CDR1 DFQATT and CDR2 SNEGSKA (reference sequence). The CDR3 is made up of 12 amino acids. Trimming cost V 3 bases and J 7 bases; bases outside gene matches: 5. The chain's CDR3 is CSASGRGREQYF. In nucleotides, the CDR3 is TGCAGTGCTAGTGGCAGGGGGCGTGAGCAGTACTTC.

This clone was seen only a few times. The rearrangement links TRBV30 to TRBJ1-2, with D hard to call. Germline CDR1 reads GTSNPN; CDR2 reads SVGIG (reference sequence). With 4 bases removed from V and 6 bases from J, the gap between germline ends came to 15 bases. This CDR3 has 13 amino acids. The chain's CDR3 is CAWTLWPNDGYTF. The CDR3 coding sequence is TGTGCCTGGACATTATGGCCGAACGATGGCTACACCTTC. The variable domain in full, with the rest retrieved from reference TRBV30 and TRBJ1-2, is SQTIHQWPATLVQPVGSPLSLECTVEGTSNPNLYWYRQAAGRGLQLLFYSVGIGQISSEVPQNLSASRPQDRQFILSSKKLLLSDSGFYLCAWTLWPNDGYTFGSGTRLTVV.

This clone was picked up a small number of times. The chain joins TRBV7-3 to TRBJ1-2; D might be TRBD1 (5 bases). Germline V CDR1 and CDR2: SGHTA, FQGTGA. V was shortened by 0 bases and J by 7 bases, with 12 bases between the two germline ends. The CDR3 loop spans 14 amino acids. CDR3: CASSLTGEVGGYTF. CDR3 DNA sequence: TGTGCCAGCAGCTTAACAGGGGAGGTGGGTGGCTACACCTTC.

CDR3 loop: CASSYLGQVQPQHF. For the CDR3, the DNA is TGTGCCAGCAGTTACCTGGGACAAGTTCAGCCCCAGCATTTT. This chain joins TRBV6-2 or TRBV6-3 and TRBJ1-5; perhaps TRBD1 as D (6 bases). V dropped 2 bases and J dropped 6 bases, with 11 bases sitting between them. The CDR3 extends over 14 amino acids. CDR1 and CDR2 (germline): MNHEY, SVGEGT.

The V call is TRBV29-1, the J call TRBJ1-2; D might be TRBD1 (5 bases). CDR3 length equals 12 residues. Trimming took off 4 bases at V and 7 bases at J, with 13 bases between the two ends. Germline assignment: CDR1 SQVTM and CDR2 ANQGSEA. This CDR3 reads CSVGVLGGGYTF. The CDR3 nucleotides read TGCAGCGTTGGTGTATTGGGGGGTGGCTACACCTTC.

V and J are TRBV6-2 or TRBV6-3 and TRBJ1-5; 7 bases fit TRBD1. The V gene's germline CDR1 is MNHEY and CDR2 SVGEGT. J lost 2 bases, V lost 4 bases, and 17 bases had no gene match. CDR3 length: 19 residues. The CDR3 loop is CASSSPRDSSLWGNQPQHF. CDR3 coding DNA: TGTGCCAGCAGTTCCCCCCGGGACAGTTCCCTTTGGGGCAATCAGCCCCAGCATTTT.

The chain links TRBV18 to TRBJ1-1, with D uncertain. Germline V gene data show CDR1 as KGHSH and CDR2 as LQKENI. The V end was cut by 2 bases, the J end by 1 base, with 8 bases between. This CDR3 spans 14 amino acids. The CDR3 nucleotides read TGTGCCAGCTCACCAGCGCGCTCGAACACTGAAGCTTTCTTT. This sequence encodes CASSPARSNTEAFF.

Concerning this clone: A read error may account for a junction end that differs from germline. This chain uses TRBV6-1 with TRBJ2-7, with 7 bases that match TRBD2. CDR1 and CDR2 from the germline V gene are MNHNS and SASEGT. CDR3 length: 16 residues. The CDR3 coding sequence is TGTGCCAGCAGAGAAGAGGCGTCAGTAGCGGGCTACGAGCAGTACTTC. This encodes CASREEASVAGYEQYF.

The chain recombines TRBV7-2 with TRBJ1-2; 7 bases are a match to TRBD1. Germline V gene sequence: CDR1 SGHTA, CDR2 FQGNSA. The CDR3 runs 13 residues. V was clipped by 3 bases and J by 5 bases; unmatched bases: 3. In nucleotides, the CDR3 is TGTGCCAGCAGCTTCGACAGGGAATATGGCTACACCTTC. Protein sequence: CASSFDREYGYTF.

V is TRBV30 and J is TRBJ2-7; weak D call: TRBD2 (6 bases). CDR3 length equals 12 residues. CDR1 GTSNPN and CDR2 SVGIG come from the germline V gene (reference sequence). Trimming cost V 1 base and J 6 bases, with 10 bases left between them. CDR3 nucleotide sequence: TGTGCCTGGAGTGCTCTGGAGGGCGAGCAGTACTTC. This translates into CAWSALEGEQYF.

The V call is TRBV5-1, the J call TRBJ2-7; a weak D match, TRBD2 (6 bases). V lost 4 bases to trimming and J lost 2 bases, with 19 bases between them. This CDR3 comprises 16 residues. From germline, CDR1 is SGHRS and CDR2 YFSETQ. The CDR3 nucleotides are TGCGCCAGCAGCCCAAGGTCGGGAGAGCGGACCTACGAGCAGTACTTC. Its translation is CASSPRSGERTYEQYF.

V usage is TRBV28 and J usage is TRBJ1-1, with 10 nucleotides matching TRBD1. The CDR3 length is 15 residues. Germline assignment: CDR1 MDHEN and CDR2 SYDVKM. Trimming took 5 bases from V and 6 from J; bases not matched to a gene: 9. The chain's CDR3 is CASSAETGGLAEAFF. In DNA, the CDR3 is TGTGCCAGCAGTGCTGAGACAGGGGGCCTCGCTGAAGCTTTCTTT. The whole variable domain, remainder taken from reference TRBV28 and TRBJ1-1, is DVKVTQSSRYLVKRTGEKVFLECVQDMDHENMFWYRQDPGLGLRLIYFSYDVKMKEKGDIPEGYSVSREKKERFSLILESASTNQTSMYLCASSAETGGLAEAFFGQGTRLTVV.

There are a few counts of this clone. The J gene is TRBJ2-7, the V gene TRBV30, with TRBD1 matching 9 bases. V gave up 3 bases and J gave up 2 bases; unmatched junction bases: 11. CDR1 and CDR2 from the germline V gene are GTSNPN and SVGIG (reference sequence). This CDR3 has 16 residues. CDR3 loop: CAWSNSQGARAYEQYF. CDR3 nucleotides: TGTGCCTGGAGCAATTCACAGGGGGCTAGAGCCTACGAGCAGTACTTC.

V is TRBV19 and J is TRBJ1-5; the D is unclear. The V gene lost 3 bases and the J gene lost 5 bases, with 8 bases spanning the gap. CDR1 is LNHDA and CDR2 is SQIVND in the germline V gene (reference sequence). This CDR3 has 13 residues. The CDR3 region is CASSMEGYQPQHF. CDR3 in DNA: TGTGCCAGTAGTATGGAGGGATATCAGCCCCAGCATTTT.

This chain connects TRBV6-5 to TRBJ2-7; 7 bases fit TRBD1. The V and J ends lost 5 bases and 2 bases, in that order; junction bases with no gene match: 9. Per the germline V gene, CDR1 is MNHEY and CDR2 is SVGAGI. The CDR3 has 15 amino acids. This CDR3 is CASSIQGVLTYEQYF. DNA of the CDR3: TGTGCCAGCAGTATTCAGGGGGTACTAACCTACGAGCAGTACTTC.

Points on this clone: The junction does not match germline at one end; this may be a read error. The J gene is TRBJ2-5, the V gene TRBV4-1; 11 bases map to TRBD2. CDR3 length equals 17 residues. The V gene's germline CDR1 is MGHRA and CDR2 YSYEKL. CDR3 coding DNA: TGCACCAGCCGAGGATGGACGGTAGCGGGAGGGAAAGAGACCCAGTACTTC. Translation gives CTSRGWTVAGGKETQYF.